Listed below are T cell receptor beta chains from one sample, sequenced in a study of spatial heterogeneity in lung cancer. TCRdb analysed the 5' RACE reads with MiXCR anew, one entry per CDR3 protein. The sample has over 5,500 distinct CDR3 sequences; 13% to 15% are singletons. The material was lung tumor tissue, obtained at surgery. The receptors stem from a male donor with early-stage non-small cell lung cancer. CDR3s include the opening cysteine and the closing phenylalanine or tryptophan. The D gene is left open where the match is weak. Some rows have no size entry. The others give once, few or many, or a class for an expanded clone.

TRBJ1-5 | TRBD1 | TRBV27 | medium-sized | CASSSWGTGGSNQPQHF | TGTGCCAGCAGTTCTTGGGGGACAGGGGGCTCCAATCAGCCCCAGCATTTT
TRBJ2-1 | TRBD2 | TRBV20-1 | medium-sized | CSARDGTSGGKSEQFF | TGCAGTGCTAGAGACGGGACTAGCGGGGGAAAATCGGAGCAGTTCTTC
TRBJ2-7 | NA | TRBV10-3 | medium-sized | CAISEGTYEQYF | TGTGCCATCAGTGAGGGCACCTACGAGCAGTACTTC
TRBJ2-3 | TRBD2 | TRBV29-1 | medium-sized | CSGRETRADTQYF | TGCAGCGGGCGGGAGACCCGGGCAGATACGCAGTATTTT
TRBJ2-7 | NA | TRBV9 | many | CASSVAEGTSYEQYF | TGTGCCAGCAGCGTAGCTGAAGGGACCTCCTACGAGCAGTACTTC
TRBJ2-3 | TRBD2 | TRBV6-1 | medium-sized | CASSENGRASDTQYF | TGTGCCAGCAGTGAGAACGGGAGGGCCTCAGATACGCAGTATTTT
TRBJ2-2 | TRBD2 | TRBV20-1 | medium-sized | CSARDLRTSGNTGELFF | TGCAGTGCTAGAGATCTAAGAACTAGCGGTAACACCGGGGAGCTGTTTTTT
TRBJ2-1 | TRBD2 | TRBV2 | medium-sized | CASSPVSGSNYNEQFF | TGTGCCAGCAGTCCGGTCAGCGGGAGTAACTACAATGAGCAGTTCTTC
TRBJ1-6 | NA | TRBV4-1 | medium-sized | CASSQDLYPVTGRRSPLHF | TGCGCCAGCAGCCAAGATTTATATCCTGTCACAGGGCGGCGCTCACCCCTCCACTTT
TRBJ2-6 | NA | TRBV4-1 | NA | CASSQAPGAASGANVLTF | TGCGCCAGCAGCCAAGCACCAGGGGCCGCTTCTGGGGCCAACGTCCTGACTTTC
TRBJ2-5 | NA | TRBV27 | NA | CASRTNRDGQTQYF | TGTGCCAGCAGAACGAACAGGGATGGTCAGACCCAGTACTTC
TRBJ1-1 | NA | TRBV2 | medium-sized | CASSELRLFEAFF | TGTGCCAGCAGTGAACTGCGGCTGTTTGAAGCTTTCTTT
TRBJ2-3 | NA | TRBV18 | few | CASSPPTQGPDTQYF | TGTGCCAGCTCACCCCCTACGCAGGGCCCAGATACGCAGTATTTT
TRBJ2-7 | TRBD2 | TRBV4-2 | NA | CASSQDRGETYEQYF | TGTGCCAGCAGCCAAGATCGGGGGGAGACCTACGAGCAGTACTTC
TRBJ2-7 | NA | TRBV25-1 | once | CASKDAYEQYF | TGTGCCAGCAAGGACGCGTACGAGCAGTACTTC